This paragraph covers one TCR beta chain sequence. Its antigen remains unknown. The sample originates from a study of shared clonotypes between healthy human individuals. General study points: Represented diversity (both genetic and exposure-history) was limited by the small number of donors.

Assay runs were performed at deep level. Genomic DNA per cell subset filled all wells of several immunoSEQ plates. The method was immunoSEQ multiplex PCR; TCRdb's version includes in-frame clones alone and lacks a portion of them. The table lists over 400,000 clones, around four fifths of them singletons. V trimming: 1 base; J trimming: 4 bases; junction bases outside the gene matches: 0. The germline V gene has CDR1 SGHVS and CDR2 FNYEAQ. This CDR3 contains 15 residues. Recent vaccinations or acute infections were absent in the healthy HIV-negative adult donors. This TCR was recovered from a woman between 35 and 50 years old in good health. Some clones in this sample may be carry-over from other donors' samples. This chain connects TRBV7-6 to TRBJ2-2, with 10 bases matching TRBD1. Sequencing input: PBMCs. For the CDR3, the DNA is TGTGCCAGCAGCTTAGGACAGGGGGCCACCGGGGAGCTGTTTTTT. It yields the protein CASSLGQGATGELFF.